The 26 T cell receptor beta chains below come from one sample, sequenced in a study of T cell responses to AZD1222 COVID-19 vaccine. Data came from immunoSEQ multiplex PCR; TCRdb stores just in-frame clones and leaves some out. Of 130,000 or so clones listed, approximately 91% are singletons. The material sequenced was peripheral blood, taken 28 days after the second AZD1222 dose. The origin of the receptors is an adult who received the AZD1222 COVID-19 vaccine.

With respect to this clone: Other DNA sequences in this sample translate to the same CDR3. The CDR3 region is CASSYSGVNTEAFF. The CDR3 DNA sequence: TGTGCCAGCAGTTACTCGGGGGTGAACACTGAAGCTTTCTTT. This chain uses TRBV6-5 with TRBJ1-1, with a tentative D call TRBD1 (5 bases). CDR1 and CDR2 (germline): MNHEY, SVGAGI. The CDR3 is made up of 14 amino acids. Trimming took 0 bases from V and 0 from J, leaving 5 bases between them.

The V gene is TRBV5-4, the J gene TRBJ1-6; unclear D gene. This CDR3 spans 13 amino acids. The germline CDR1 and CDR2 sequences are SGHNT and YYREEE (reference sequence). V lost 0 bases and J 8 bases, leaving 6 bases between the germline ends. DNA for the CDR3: TGTGCCAGCAGCTTGGGAGATGATTCACCCCTCCACTTT. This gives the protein CASSLGDDSPLHF.

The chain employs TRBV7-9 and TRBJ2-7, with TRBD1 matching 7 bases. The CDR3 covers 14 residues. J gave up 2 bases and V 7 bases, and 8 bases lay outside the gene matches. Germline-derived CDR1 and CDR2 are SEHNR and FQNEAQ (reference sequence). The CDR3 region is CASTIGQGAYEQYF. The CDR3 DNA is TGTGCCAGCACCATAGGGCAGGGGGCCTACGAGCAGTACTTC.

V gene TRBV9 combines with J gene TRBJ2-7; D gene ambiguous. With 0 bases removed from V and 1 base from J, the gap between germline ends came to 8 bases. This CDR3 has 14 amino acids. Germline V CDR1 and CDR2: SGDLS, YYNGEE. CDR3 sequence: CASSVEALSYEQYF. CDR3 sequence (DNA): TGTGCCAGCAGCGTAGAGGCATTATCCTACGAGCAGTACTTC.

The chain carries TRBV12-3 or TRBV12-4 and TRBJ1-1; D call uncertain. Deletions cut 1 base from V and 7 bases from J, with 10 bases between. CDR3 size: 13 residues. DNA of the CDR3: TGTGCCAGCAGTTTAGGGCAGGAGGTTGAAGCTTTCTTT. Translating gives CASSLGQEVEAFF.

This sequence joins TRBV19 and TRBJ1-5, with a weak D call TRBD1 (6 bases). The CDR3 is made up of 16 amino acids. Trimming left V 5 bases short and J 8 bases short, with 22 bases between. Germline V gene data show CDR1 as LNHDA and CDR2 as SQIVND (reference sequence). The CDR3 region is CASSARGRGTSEPQHF. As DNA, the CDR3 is TGTGCCAGTAGTGCTCGAGGCAGGGGAACGAGTGAGCCCCAGCATTTT. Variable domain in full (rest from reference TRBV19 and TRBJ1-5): DGGITQSPKYLFRKEGQNVTLSCEQNLNHDAMYWYRQDPGQGLRLIYYSQIVNDFQKGDIAEGYSVSREKKESFPLTVTSAQKNPTAFYLCASSARGRGTSEPQHFGDGTRLSIL.

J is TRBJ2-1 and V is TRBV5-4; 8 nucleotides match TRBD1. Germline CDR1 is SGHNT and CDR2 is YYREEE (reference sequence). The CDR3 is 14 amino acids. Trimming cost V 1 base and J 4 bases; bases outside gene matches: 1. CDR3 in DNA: TGTGCCAGCAGCTTGCGACAGGGGTACAATGAGCAGTTCTTC. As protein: CASSLRQGYNEQFF.

CDR3 amino acids: CATSDLASGSGTDTQYF. The CDR3 DNA reads as TGTGCCACCAGTGATTTGGCTAGCGGTAGTGGCACAGATACGCAGTATTTT. The gene calls are TRBV24-1 and TRBJ2-3; 7 positions match TRBD2. V shed 0 bases, J shed 1 base, and the junction held 6 bases outside the gene matches. In germline, CDR1 is KGHDR, CDR2 SFDVKD. The CDR3 covers 17 residues.

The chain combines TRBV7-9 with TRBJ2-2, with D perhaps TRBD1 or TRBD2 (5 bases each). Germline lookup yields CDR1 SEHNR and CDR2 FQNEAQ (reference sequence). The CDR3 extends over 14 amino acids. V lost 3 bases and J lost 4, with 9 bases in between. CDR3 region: CASSLGTTTGELFF. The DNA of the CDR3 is TGTGCCAGCAGCTTGGGGACCACCACCGGGGAGCTGTTTTTT.

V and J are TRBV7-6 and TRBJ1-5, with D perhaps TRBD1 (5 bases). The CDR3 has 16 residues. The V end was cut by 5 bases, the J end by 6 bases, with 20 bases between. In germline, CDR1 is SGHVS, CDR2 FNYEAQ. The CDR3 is CASSPRPGLIGQPQHF. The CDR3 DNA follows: TGTGCCAGCAGCCCAAGACCGGGGCTCATCGGTCAGCCCCAGCATTTT.

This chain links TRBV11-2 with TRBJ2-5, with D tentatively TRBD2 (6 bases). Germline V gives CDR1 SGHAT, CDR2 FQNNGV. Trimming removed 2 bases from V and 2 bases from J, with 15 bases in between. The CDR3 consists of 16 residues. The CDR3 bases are TGTGCCAGCAGCTTACGGAGGGAGGCAAGACAAGAGACCCAGTACTTC. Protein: CASSLRREARQETQYF.

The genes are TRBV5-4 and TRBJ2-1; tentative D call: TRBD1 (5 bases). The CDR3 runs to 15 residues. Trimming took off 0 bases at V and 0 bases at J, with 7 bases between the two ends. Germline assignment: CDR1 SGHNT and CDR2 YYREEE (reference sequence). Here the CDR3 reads CASSLVGASYNEQFF. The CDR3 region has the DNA TGTGCCAGCAGCTTGGTAGGGGCCTCCTACAATGAGCAGTTCTTC.

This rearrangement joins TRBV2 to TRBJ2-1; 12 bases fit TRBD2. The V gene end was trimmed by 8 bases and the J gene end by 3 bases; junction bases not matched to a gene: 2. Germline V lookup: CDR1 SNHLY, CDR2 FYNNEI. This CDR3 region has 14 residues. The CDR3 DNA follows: TGTGCCAGCGGGACTAGCGGGCTCTACAATGAGCAGTTCTTC. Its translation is CASGTSGLYNEQFF.

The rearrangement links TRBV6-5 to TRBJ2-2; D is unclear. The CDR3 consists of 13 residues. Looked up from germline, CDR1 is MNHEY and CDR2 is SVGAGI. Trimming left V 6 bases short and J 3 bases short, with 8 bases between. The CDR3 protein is CASSPIHTGELFF. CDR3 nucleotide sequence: TGTGCCAGCAGCCCCATACACACCGGGGAGCTGTTTTTT.

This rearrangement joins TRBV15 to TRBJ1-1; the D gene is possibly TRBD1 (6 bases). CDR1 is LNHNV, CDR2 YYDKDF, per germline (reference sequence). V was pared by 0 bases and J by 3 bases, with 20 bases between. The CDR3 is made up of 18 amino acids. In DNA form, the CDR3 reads TGTGCCACCAGCAGAGATTCGCGGTCCGCGAACAGGGACACTGAAGCTTTCTTT. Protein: CATSRDSRSANRDTEAFF.

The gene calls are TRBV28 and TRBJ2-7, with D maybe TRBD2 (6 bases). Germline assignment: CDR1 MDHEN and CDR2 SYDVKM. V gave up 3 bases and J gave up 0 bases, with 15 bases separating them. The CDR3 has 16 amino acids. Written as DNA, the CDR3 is TGTGCCAGCAGTTTTCTAGCGACTCAACTCTCCTACGAGCAGTACTTC. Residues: CASSFLATQLSYEQYF. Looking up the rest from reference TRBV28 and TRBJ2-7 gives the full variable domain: DVKVTQSSRYLVKRTGEKVFLECVQDMDHENMFWYRQDPGLGLRLIYFSYDVKMKEKGDIPEGYSVSREKKERFSLILESASTNQTSMYLCASSFLATQLSYEQYFGPGTRLTVT.

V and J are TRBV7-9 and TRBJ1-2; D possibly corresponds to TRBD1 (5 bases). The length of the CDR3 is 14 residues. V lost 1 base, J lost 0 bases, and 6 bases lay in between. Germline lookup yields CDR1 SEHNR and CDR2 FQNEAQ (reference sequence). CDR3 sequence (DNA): TGTGCCAGCAGCTTAGGACAGTCTAACTATGGCTACACCTTC. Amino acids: CASSLGQSNYGYTF.

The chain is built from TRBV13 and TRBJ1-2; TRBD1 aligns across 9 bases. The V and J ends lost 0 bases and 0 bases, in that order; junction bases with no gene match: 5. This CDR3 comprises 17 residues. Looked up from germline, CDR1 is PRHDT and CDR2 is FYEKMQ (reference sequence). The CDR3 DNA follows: TGTGCCAGCAGCTTAGGGGACAGGGGATCAGCTAACTATGGCTACACCTTC. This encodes CASSLGDRGSANYGYTF.

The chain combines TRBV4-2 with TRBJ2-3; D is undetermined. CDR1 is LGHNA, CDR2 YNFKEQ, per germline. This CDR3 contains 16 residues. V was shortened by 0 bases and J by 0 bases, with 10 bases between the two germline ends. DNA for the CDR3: TGTGCCAGCAGCCAAGAGGTACAGCTGAGCACAGATACGCAGTATTTT. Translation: CASSQEVQLSTDTQYF.

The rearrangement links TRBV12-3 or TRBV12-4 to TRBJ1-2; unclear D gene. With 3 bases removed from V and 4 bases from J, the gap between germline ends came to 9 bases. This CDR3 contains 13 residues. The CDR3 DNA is TGTGCCAGCAGTTTGCTGGAAACCTATGGCTACACCTTC. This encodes CASSLLETYGYTF.

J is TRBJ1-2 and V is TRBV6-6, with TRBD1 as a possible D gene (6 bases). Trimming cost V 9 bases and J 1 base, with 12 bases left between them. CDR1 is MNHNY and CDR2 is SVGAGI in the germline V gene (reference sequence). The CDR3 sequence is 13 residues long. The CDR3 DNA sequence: TGTGCCAGTGAAACAGGGAATAACTATGGCTACACCTTC. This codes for CASETGNNYGYTF.

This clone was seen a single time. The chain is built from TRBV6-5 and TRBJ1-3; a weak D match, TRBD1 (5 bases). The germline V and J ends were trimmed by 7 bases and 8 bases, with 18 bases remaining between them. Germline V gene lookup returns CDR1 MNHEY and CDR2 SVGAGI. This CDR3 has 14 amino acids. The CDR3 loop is CASTRVRKWDTIYF. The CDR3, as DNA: TGTGCCAGCACCAGGGTCCGGAAATGGGACACCATATATTTT.

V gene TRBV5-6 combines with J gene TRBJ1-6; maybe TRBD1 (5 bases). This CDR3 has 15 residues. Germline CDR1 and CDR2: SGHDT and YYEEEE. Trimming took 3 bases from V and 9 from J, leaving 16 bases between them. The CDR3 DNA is TGTGCCAGCAGCTCCAGGGACCGGTGGGCTTCACCCCTCCACTTT. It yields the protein CASSSRDRWASPLHF.

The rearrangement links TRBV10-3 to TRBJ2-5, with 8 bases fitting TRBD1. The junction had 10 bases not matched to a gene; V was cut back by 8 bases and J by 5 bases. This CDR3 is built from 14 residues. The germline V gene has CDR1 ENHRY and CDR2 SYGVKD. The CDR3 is CAIQADRARETQYF. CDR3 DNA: TGTGCCATCCAGGCGGACAGGGCGAGGGAGACCCAGTACTTC.

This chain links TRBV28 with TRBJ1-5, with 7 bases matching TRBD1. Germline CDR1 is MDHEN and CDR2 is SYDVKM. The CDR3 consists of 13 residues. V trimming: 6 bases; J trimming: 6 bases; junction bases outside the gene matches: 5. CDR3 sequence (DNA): TGTGCCAGCAGACTTACAGGGGTTCAGCCCCAGCATTTT. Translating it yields CASRLTGVQPQHF. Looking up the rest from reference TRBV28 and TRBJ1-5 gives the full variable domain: DVKVTQSSRYLVKRTGEKVFLECVQDMDHENMFWYRQDPGLGLRLIYFSYDVKMKEKGDIPEGYSVSREKKERFSLILESASTNQTSMYLCASRLTGVQPQHFGDGTRLSIL.

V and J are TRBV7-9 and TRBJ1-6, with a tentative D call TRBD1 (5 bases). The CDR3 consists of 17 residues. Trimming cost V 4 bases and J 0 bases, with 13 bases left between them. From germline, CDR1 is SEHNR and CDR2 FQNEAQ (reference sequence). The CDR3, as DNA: TGTGCCAGCAGCTCACCCCCAGGGAGCTCCTATAATTCACCCCTCCACTTT. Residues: CASSSPPGSSYNSPLHF.